These T cell receptor beta chains were read from a single sample in a study of T cells of healthy individuals. TCRdb ran MiXCR on the 5' RACE reads and lists one entry per CDR3 protein. The table shows 100,000 or so distinct CDR3 sequences, with around 17% occurring only once. These receptors originate from a human donor in good health. Both conserved end residues are part of each CDR3. A D gene is named only where the DNA matches it firmly. Some rows mark clone size as missing; the rest say once, few, many or name a class of expanded clone.

clone_size j_call v_call d_call cdr3_aa cdr3_nt
- TRBJ2-3 TRBV4-2 TRBD2 CASSPLAGGRDTQYF TGTGCCAGCAGCCCTCTAGCGGGGGGGCGAGATACGCAGTATTTT
few TRBJ2-1 TRBV4-3 TRBD1 CASSQERDRRYNEQFF TGCGCCAGCAGCCAAGAACGGGACAGGCGTTACAATGAGCAGTTCTTC
- TRBJ1-4 TRBV7-9 - CASSFPGATNEKLFF TGTGCCAGCAGCTTTCCAGGGGCAACTAATGAAAAACTGTTTTTT
few TRBJ2-5 TRBV7-2 TRBD2 CASSSSGSGETQYF TGTGCCAGCAGCTCTAGCGGGAGTGGAGAGACCCAGTACTTC
- TRBJ2-5 TRBV7-9 TRBD2 CASSLSSGSGKETQYF TGTGCCAGCAGCTTATCGAGCGGGAGCGGGAAAGAGACCCAGTACTTC
few TRBJ2-2 TRBV5-1 TRBD2 CASSLVSGSAGELFF TGCGCCAGCAGCTTGGTTAGCGGGAGTGCCGGGGAGCTGTTTTTT
many TRBJ2-1 TRBV7-2 - CASSLQSLYNEQFF TGTGCCAGCAGCTTACAGAGTCTCTACAATGAGCAGTTCTTC
few TRBJ1-2 TRBV7-8 - CASSFTGSQSYGYTF TGTGCCAGCAGCTTCACGGGTTCCCAATCCTATGGCTACACCTTC
- TRBJ2-5 TRBV28 - CASSLGGTETQYF TGTGCCAGCAGTCTTGGGGGTACGGAGACCCAGTACTTC
few TRBJ1-2 TRBV6-2/TRBV6-3 - CASRWTATNYGYTF TGTGCCAGCAGGTGGACAGCAACTAACTATGGCTACACCTTC
- TRBJ2-5 TRBV6-6 - CASGLTFSRGIGSETQYF TGTGCCAGCGGATTGACGTTCTCCAGGGGTATAGGGAGTGAGACCCAGTACTTC
- TRBJ2-3 TRBV5-1 TRBD1 CASSLALGQASTDTQYF TGCGCCAGCAGCTTGGCTCTGGGACAGGCTAGCACAGATACGCAGTATTTT
few TRBJ1-1 TRBV27 - CASDPAEGLAFF TGTGCCAGCGATCCCGCCGAGGGGTTGGCTTTCTTT
- TRBJ1-6 TRBV6-5 - CASSYSTFSYNSPLHF TGTGCCAGCAGTTACTCGACCTTCTCCTATAATTCACCCCTCCACTTT
- TRBJ2-2 TRBV12-3/TRBV12-4 TRBD2 CASSLGGRVYTGELFF TGTGCCAGCAGTTTAGGCGGGAGGGTCTACACCGGGGAGCTGTTTTTT
- TRBJ2-7 TRBV5-1 TRBD2 CASSLGASGRSYEQYF TGCGCCAGCAGCTTGGGGGCTAGCGGGAGATCCTACGAGCAGTACTTC
- TRBJ1-1 TRBV6-6 - CASSYSGRHTEAFF TGTGCCAGCAGTTACTCCGGCAGACACACTGAAGCTTTCTTT
few TRBJ2-1 TRBV27 TRBD2 CASSLVLAGRDRRQFF TGTGCCAGCAGTTTAGTCCTAGCGGGACGGGACCGGCGACAGTTCTTC
- TRBJ2-3 TRBV3-1 TRBD1 CASSQADRDAQYF TGTGCCAGCAGCCAAGCGGACAGGGATGCGCAGTATTTT
many TRBJ1-2 TRBV4-1 - CASSQEMAPYGYTF TGCGCCAGCAGCCAAGAAATGGCTCCGTATGGCTACACCTTC
few TRBJ2-1 TRBV25-1 - CASSEWREEEQFF TGTGCCAGCAGTGAATGGAGGGAGGAAGAGCAGTTCTTC
many TRBJ2-3 TRBV11-2 TRBD1 CASSSTGTGGVTDTQYF TGTGCCAGCAGCTCGACCGGGACAGGGGGCGTGACAGATACGCAGTATTTT
few TRBJ2-1 TRBV5-1 - CASSSLSGASYNEQFF TGCGCCAGCAGCTCCCTTTCGGGGGCTTCCTACAATGAGCAGTTCTTC
- TRBJ1-1 TRBV7-2 - CASSPSGVNTEAFF TGTGCCAGCAGCCCCTCGGGGGTTAACACTGAAGCTTTCTTT
few TRBJ1-5 TRBV2 TRBD1 CASMGGQGGQPQHF TGTGCCAGCATGGGGGGACAGGGCGGTCAGCCCCAGCATTTT
few TRBJ2-1 TRBV7-3 TRBD1 CASSPDRGYSYNEQFF TGTGCCAGCAGCCCCGACAGGGGTTACTCCTACAATGAGCAGTTCTTC
- TRBJ2-1 TRBV11-3 - CASSLDRAPYNEQFF TGTGCCAGCAGCTTAGACCGGGCCCCCTACAATGAGCAGTTCTTC
few TRBJ2-1 TRBV29-1 TRBD2 CSAGTSGSSWQFF TGCAGCGCCGGGACTAGCGGGAGTTCTTGGCAGTTCTTC
- TRBJ1-3 TRBV7-9 - CASRDSSGNTIYF TGTGCCAGCAGGGACAGCTCTGGAAACACCATATATTTT
few TRBJ2-2 TRBV28 TRBD2 CASSGTSGPTGELFF TGTGCCAGCAGCGGGACTAGCGGGCCAACCGGGGAGCTGTTTTTT
- TRBJ2-2 TRBV12-3/TRBV12-4 TRBD1 CASSFLGGRTGELFF TGTGCCAGCAGTTTCCTAGGGGGCCGGACCGGGGAGCTGTTTTTT
few TRBJ1-3 TRBV7-8 - CASSLRQDAGNTIYF TGTGCCAGCAGCTTACGGCAGGATGCCGGAAACACCATATATTTT
- TRBJ1-5 TRBV4-1 - CASSQVWQPNQPQHF TGCGCCAGCAGCCAAGTATGGCAACCAAATCAGCCCCAGCATTTT
- TRBJ2-7 TRBV12-3/TRBV12-4 - CASSLRSGIYEQYF TGTGCCAGCAGTTTACGATCAGGGATCTACGAGCAGTACTTC
many TRBJ1-1 TRBV28 - CASSSTVRAFF TGTGCCAGCAGCTCGACAGTGAGGGCTTTCTTT
- TRBJ2-1 TRBV6-6 - CASISERASSYNEQFF TGTGCCAGCATTTCCGAGCGTGCAAGCTCCTACAATGAGCAGTTCTTC
few TRBJ2-4 TRBV27 TRBD2 CASSLAGAVKNIQYF TGTGCCAGCAGTTTAGCGGGAGCGGTCAAAAACATTCAGTACTTC
few TRBJ2-5 TRBV10-3 - CAISELRETQYF TGTGCCATCAGTGAGTTGAGAGAGACCCAGTACTTC
- TRBJ2-1 TRBV7-3 - CASSLTSEGYNEQFF TGTGCCAGCAGCTTAACGAGTGAAGGCTACAATGAGCAGTTCTTC
many TRBJ1-5 TRBV12-3/TRBV12-4 TRBD1 CASRDRAVGNQPQHF TGTGCCAGCAGAGACAGGGCTGTGGGCAATCAGCCCCAGCATTTT
- TRBJ1-1 TRBV4-3 - CASSQGTWENTEAFF TGCGCCAGCAGCCAAGGAACATGGGAAAATACTGAAGCTTTCTTT
- TRBJ2-3 TRBV7-3 - CASSPSSPTDTQYF TGTGCCAGCAGCCCCTCGAGCCCCACAGATACGCAGTATTTT
many TRBJ1-5 TRBV20-1 TRBD1 CSARAVDREDQPQHF TGCAGTGCTAGAGCGGTGGACAGGGAGGATCAGCCCCAGCATTTT
few TRBJ2-3 TRBV5-6 - CASSLGRPSTDTQYF TGTGCCAGCAGCTTGGGGAGACCAAGCACAGATACGCAGTATTTT
few TRBJ2-1 TRBV28 - CASYPVRSYNEQFF TGTGCCAGCTACCCGGTCAGGTCCTACAATGAGCAGTTCTTC
few TRBJ1-1 TRBV4-3 TRBD1 CASSQSRNLDRYTEAFF TGCGCCAGCAGCCAAAGCCGAAACCTGGACAGGTACACTGAAGCTTTCTTT
- TRBJ1-1 TRBV15 - CATSPNLGQGAFF TGTGCCACCAGCCCTAACCTCGGACAAGGCGCTTTCTTT
few TRBJ1-6 TRBV9 - CASGRPSRDSPLHF TGTGCCAGCGGTCGCCCTAGTCGGGATTCACCCCTCCACTTT
few TRBJ1-3 TRBV28 - CASSYYSSGNTIYF TGTGCCAGCAGTTACTACAGCTCTGGAAACACCATATATTTT
few TRBJ2-3 TRBV9 - CASSITATTDTQYF TGTGCCAGCAGCATAACAGCGACCACAGATACGCAGTATTTT
- TRBJ2-2 TRBV28 TRBD1 CASLRGRGYTGELFF TGTGCCAGCCTACGGGGCAGGGGGTACACCGGGGAGCTGTTTTTT
- TRBJ2-1 TRBV20-1 - CSARSQPVSYNEQFF TGCAGTGCTAGGTCACAACCTGTCTCCTACAATGAGCAGTTCTTC
- TRBJ2-7 TRBV7-8 - CASSLNPYEQYF TGTGCCAGCAGCTTAAACCCCTACGAGCAGTACTTC
few TRBJ2-1 TRBV12-3/TRBV12-4 TRBD2 CASSPYSGIEQFF TGTGCCAGCAGCCCTTATAGCGGGATTGAGCAGTTCTTC